Each of the 29 T cell receptor beta chains below was sequenced from the same sample in a study of shared clonotypes between healthy human individuals. TCRdb's copy holds only in-frame clones and misses some; the assay was immunoSEQ multiplex PCR. Among 2 million to 2.5 million clones listed, roughly 93% were seen once. The material sequenced was naive CD4+ T cells from PBMCs. Subset specified: CD45RA+ positively selected. All receptors derive from a young man in good health. Some clones in this sample may be carry-over from other donors' samples.

The rearrangement uses TRBV6-6 and TRBJ2-5; no reliable D call. The germline V gene has CDR1 MNHNY and CDR2 SVGAGI (reference sequence). CDR3 length equals 14 residues. V was shortened by 7 bases and J by 0 bases, with 12 bases between the two germline ends. CDR3 in DNA: TGTGCCAGCATTAAAGACGGTAACCAAGAGACCCAGTACTTC. Its translation is CASIKDGNQETQYF.

This chain joins TRBV28 and TRBJ1-1; 7 bases agree with TRBD1. The germline V gene has CDR1 MDHEN and CDR2 SYDVKM. Losses at the gene ends were 3 bases for V and 11 bases for J; bases not matched to a gene: 15. The CDR3 runs to 15 residues. The chain's CDR3 is CASSFYSGQAQRAFF. CDR3 in DNA: TGTGCCAGCAGTTTTTATTCTGGACAGGCTCAGAGGGCTTTCTTT.

V gene TRBV11-1 combines with J gene TRBJ2-7; a possible D gene is TRBD2 (6 bases). The V end lost 2 bases, the J end lost 7 bases, and 18 bases lay between the germline ends. The CDR3 is made up of 15 amino acids. CDR1 and CDR2 from the germline V gene are SGHAT and FQDESV (reference sequence). CDR3 DNA: TGTGCCAGCAGCTTAAGAAGCGGAGGGGCAGGTGAGCAGTACTTC. Amino acids: CASSLRSGGAGEQYF. The entire variable domain, with the rest obtained from reference TRBV11-1 and TRBJ2-7, is as follows: EAEVAQSPRYKITEKSQAVAFWCDPISGHATLYWYRQILGQGPELLVQFQDESVVDDSQLPKDRFSAERLKGVDSTLKIQPAELGDSAMYLCASSLRSGGAGEQYFGPGTRLTVT.

The CDR3 region is CASSHGSLHEFQYF. The CDR3 DNA is TGTGCCAGCTCACACGGGTCCCTCCATGAATTTCAGTACTTC. The chain carries TRBV18 and TRBJ2-4; D gene ambiguous. Germline V gene data show CDR1 as KGHSH and CDR2 as LQKENI. This CDR3 spans 14 amino acids. Trimming pared 4 bases from V and 11 bases from J, leaving 18 bases between.

V usage is TRBV7-9 and J usage is TRBJ2-2; D gene ambiguous. The germline V gene has CDR1 SEHNR and CDR2 FQNEAQ (reference sequence). Trimming left V 6 bases short and J 7 bases short, with 9 bases between. This CDR3 spans 12 amino acids. The CDR3 DNA is TGTGCCAGCAGTGTCGTCCGCGGGGAGCTGTTTTTT. Encoded protein: CASSVVRGELFF.

The gene calls are TRBV28 and TRBJ2-7, with D possibly called TRBD1 or TRBD2 (5 bases each). There are 15 residues in the CDR3. V lost 6 bases and J 1 base, leaving 16 bases between the germline ends. CDR1 and CDR2 (germline): MDHEN, SYDVKM. CDR3: CASREGRQRSYEQYF. CDR3 nucleotide sequence: TGTGCCAGCAGGGAAGGGAGACAGAGGTCCTACGAGCAGTACTTC.

The V call is TRBV5-6, the J call TRBJ1-1; no clear D gene. The V end was cut by 0 bases, the J end by 6 bases, with 6 bases between. CDR1 and CDR2 (germline): SGHDT, YYEEEE. This CDR3 is built from 12 residues. This CDR3 is CASSLGNAEAFF. DNA for the CDR3: TGTGCCAGCAGCTTGGGCAACGCTGAAGCTTTCTTT.

The rearrangement uses TRBV7-9 and TRBJ2-7, with D possibly matching TRBD2 (6 bases). The CDR3 has 12 amino acids. CDR1 SEHNR and CDR2 FQNEAQ come from the germline V gene (reference sequence). Trimming pared 6 bases from V and 6 bases from J, leaving 12 bases between. CDR3 in amino acids: CASREGLGEQYF. CDR3 nucleotide sequence: TGTGCCAGCAGGGAGGGACTTGGCGAGCAGTACTTC.

The chain uses TRBV6-5 and TRBJ2-7, with 9 bases fitting TRBD1. CDR1 is MNHEY, CDR2 SVGAGI, per germline. The V segment lost 7 bases and the J segment 2 bases; nucleotides outside the gene matches: 6. CDR3 length: 14 residues. CDR3 region: CASTQNRGPYEQYF. CDR3 DNA sequence: TGTGCCAGCACCCAAAACAGGGGGCCCTACGAGCAGTACTTC.

The CDR3 loop reads CASSPDRSGNTIYF. The CDR3 coding sequence is TGTGCCAGCTCCCCTGACAGGTCTGGAAACACCATATATTTT. The chain joins TRBV18 to TRBJ1-3; D might be TRBD1 (6 bases). CDR1 KGHSH and CDR2 LQKENI come from the germline V gene. The V gene lost 6 bases and the J gene lost 1 base, with 10 bases spanning the gap. CDR3 length equals 14 residues.

This chain uses TRBV28 with TRBJ1-1, with no clear D. Trimming took off 7 bases at V and 0 bases at J, with 6 bases between the two ends. Germline values: CDR1 MDHEN, CDR2 SYDVKM. CDR3 length: 12 amino acids. The CDR3 sequence is CASKILNTEAFF. The CDR3 nucleotides read TGTGCCAGCAAGATTCTGAACACTGAAGCTTTCTTT.

The chain links TRBV10-3 to TRBJ1-4, with 11 bases that match TRBD1. The length of the CDR3 is 16 residues. Germline lookup yields CDR1 ENHRY and CDR2 SYGVKD. J lost 10 bases, V lost 8 bases, and 15 bases had no gene match. This CDR3 reads CAIRPGQGAKDGKLFF. The CDR3 nucleotides read TGTGCCATCCGTCCAGGACAGGGGGCGAAGGACGGAAAACTGTTTTTT.

J is TRBJ1-1 and V is TRBV7-2; tentative D call: TRBD1 (5 bases). CDR3 length: 13 amino acids. V was cut by 4 bases and J by 4 bases, with 10 bases left in between. CDR1 SGHTA and CDR2 FQGNSA come from the germline V gene. CDR3 residues: CASSSTRVTEAFF. The CDR3 bases are TGTGCCAGCAGCTCAACCAGGGTCACTGAAGCTTTCTTT. The full variable domain, its missing parts supplied by reference TRBV7-2 and TRBJ1-1, is GAGVSQSPSNKVTEKGKDVELRCDPISGHTALYWYRQSLGQGLEFLIYFQGNSAPDKSGLPSDRFSAERTGGSVSTLTIQRTQQEDSAVYLCASSSTRVTEAFFGQGTRLTVV.

The CDR3 is CASSQDSETYEQYF. CDR3 bases: TGCGCCAGCAGCCAAGATTCTGAGACCTACGAGCAGTACTTC. V usage is TRBV4-3 and J usage is TRBJ2-7; unclear D gene. The germline CDR1 and CDR2 sequences are LGHNA and YSLEER. The CDR3 totals 14 residues. Trimming took 0 bases from V and 2 from J, leaving 8 bases between them.

This rearrangement joins TRBV7-9 to TRBJ2-5, with D maybe TRBD1 (6 bases). Deletions cut 4 bases from V and 2 bases from J, with 14 bases between. Germline loops: CDR1 SEHNR, CDR2 FQNEAQ (reference sequence). This CDR3 is 15 amino acids long. The CDR3 coding sequence is TGTGCCAGCAGCTCGAGAGCAGGGGTTCAAGAGACCCAGTACTTC. It is translated as CASSSRAGVQETQYF.

This clone was detected only once. The chain uses TRBV7-2 and TRBJ2-3; 11 nucleotides line up with TRBD2. Germline loops: CDR1 SGHTA, CDR2 FQGNSA. With V trimmed by 3 bases and J by 6 bases, 8 bases remained unmatched. The CDR3 loop spans 16 amino acids. CDR3 in DNA: TGTGCCAGCAGCTTGGGGACTAGCGGAGGGTCGGATACGCAGTATTTT. Encoded protein: CASSLGTSGGSDTQYF.

For this clone: The DNA is omitted, as the CDR3 cannot be located on it reliably, and the CDR3 follows TCRdb's listing. The chain recombines TRBV1 with TRBJ2-2; TRBD2 is the table's D call and was not checked against the DNA. TRBV1 is a known pseudogene. The CDR3 adds up to 20 amino acids, both ends counted. The CDR3: CTSTFALGTSGGSDTGELFF.

The chain is built from TRBV14 and TRBJ2-3; 10 nucleotides line up with TRBD2. Germline-derived CDR1 and CDR2 are SGHDN and FVKESK. The CDR3 is 17 amino acids. V gave up 0 bases and J gave up 3 bases; unmatched junction bases: 6. The CDR3 is CASSQDWASGRTDTQYF. The CDR3 DNA sequence: TGTGCCAGCAGCCAAGATTGGGCTAGCGGGAGAACAGATACGCAGTATTTT.

The chain links TRBV7-3 to TRBJ2-7; TRBD2 matches at 9 bases. The CDR3 has 18 residues. Germline V gene sequence: CDR1 SGHTA, CDR2 FQGTGA. V was pared by 5 bases and J by 2 bases, with 16 bases of the junction left unmatched. The CDR3: CASSPGLAGSFGPYEQYF. CDR3 nucleotide sequence: TGTGCCAGCAGCCCGGGACTAGCTGGGAGCTTTGGACCCTACGAGCAGTACTTC. Full variable domain (remainder filled in from reference TRBV7-3 and TRBJ2-7): GAGVSQTPSNKVTEKGKYVELRCDPISGHTALYWYRQSLGQGPEFLIYFQGTGAADDSGLPNDRFFAVRPEGSVSTLKIQRTERGDSAVYLCASSPGLAGSFGPYEQYFGPGTRLTVT.

The chain employs TRBV19 and TRBJ2-1; maybe TRBD2 (6 bases). This CDR3 has 15 amino acids. In germline, CDR1 is LNHDA, CDR2 SQIVND (reference sequence). Deletions cut 5 bases from V and 4 bases from J, with 15 bases between. The CDR3 is CASSHLGLGYNEQFF. The CDR3 bases are TGTGCCAGTAGTCACTTGGGACTGGGGTACAATGAGCAGTTCTTC. Supplemented by reference TRBV19 and TRBJ2-1, the full variable domain reads DGGITQSPKYLFRKEGQNVTLSCEQNLNHDAMYWYRQDPGQGLRLIYYSQIVNDFQKGDIAEGYSVSREKKESFPLTVTSAQKNPTAFYLCASSHLGLGYNEQFFGPGTRLTVL.

V and J are TRBV10-3 and TRBJ1-2; D ambiguous. Germline values: CDR1 ENHRY, CDR2 SYGVKD. The ends were cut back, 7 bases at V and 6 bases at J, with 15 bases in the middle. The CDR3 loop spans 13 amino acids. The CDR3 DNA follows: TGTGCCATCAAGGCCAGCATCCCGGATGGCTACACCTTC. It translates to CAIKASIPDGYTF.

The chain carries TRBV2 and TRBJ2-2; 7 nucleotides agree with TRBD1. The germline V gene encodes CDR1 SNHLY and CDR2 FYNNEI. This CDR3 comprises 15 residues. V trimming: 6 bases; J trimming: 0 bases; junction bases outside the gene matches: 4. This CDR3 reads CASRRDRANTGELFF. Here the CDR3 DNA reads TGTGCCAGCAGACGGGACAGAGCGAACACCGGGGAGCTGTTTTTT.

This sequence joins TRBV28 and TRBJ1-2, with TRBD1 matching over 9 bases. Germline CDR1 is MDHEN and CDR2 is SYDVKM. The CDR3 length is 14 residues. With V trimmed by 5 bases and J by 4 bases, 5 bases remained unmatched. The CDR3 nucleotides are TGTGCCAGCAGTACCGCGACAGGGGGCTATGGCTACACCTTC. Translated, it gives CASSTATGGYGYTF.

The chain employs TRBV19 and TRBJ2-7, with a tentative D call TRBD2 (5 bases). Between the trimmed V and J ends, which lost 4 bases and 5 bases, there was a span of 18 bases. CDR1 is LNHDA and CDR2 is SQIVND in the germline V gene (reference sequence). CDR3 length equals 15 residues. CDR3 DNA sequence: TGTGCCAGTAGTACCCCAACCGGGAAAACACACGAGCAGTACTTC. This codes for CASSTPTGKTHEQYF. Supplemented by reference TRBV19 and TRBJ2-7, the full variable domain reads DGGITQSPKYLFRKEGQNVTLSCEQNLNHDAMYWYRQDPGQGLRLIYYSQIVNDFQKGDIAEGYSVSREKKESFPLTVTSAQKNPTAFYLCASSTPTGKTHEQYFGPGTRLTVT.

This sequence joins TRBV19 and TRBJ2-2; D may correspond to TRBD1 or TRBD2 (6 bases each). CDR1 is LNHDA, CDR2 SQIVND, per germline (reference sequence). The V end was cut by 1 base, the J end by 4 bases, with 13 bases between. The CDR3 is 16 amino acids. The CDR3 DNA follows: TGTGCCAGTAGTATAGTCACGGGGGCGGGCACCGGGGAGCTGTTTTTT. It is translated as CASSIVTGAGTGELFF.

The chain joins TRBV7-2 to TRBJ2-5; TRBD1 matches at 12 bases. The CDR3 length is 17 residues. V dropped 5 bases and J dropped 5; count of bases not matched to a gene: 12. In germline, CDR1 is SGHTA, CDR2 FQGNSA. In DNA, the CDR3 is TGTGCCAGCAGCACCCGGGACAGGGGGCGAACGGGGGAGACCCAGTACTTC. Translating gives CASSTRDRGRTGETQYF.

The chain carries TRBV9 and TRBJ1-1, with D perhaps TRBD1 (6 bases). CDR1 is SGDLS and CDR2 is YYNGEE in the germline V gene. The CDR3 loop spans 15 amino acids. With 4 bases removed from V and 0 bases from J, the gap between germline ends came to 13 bases. CDR3 residues: CASSPTGAMNTEAFF. The CDR3 coding sequence is TGTGCCAGCAGCCCCACGGGGGCCATGAACACTGAAGCTTTCTTT.

The CDR3 is CASSLQGREQYF. Written as DNA, the CDR3 is TGCGCCAGCAGCTTGCAGGGGCGCGAGCAGTACTTC. The chain links TRBV5-1 to TRBJ2-7; D is perhaps TRBD1 (6 bases). Per the germline V gene, CDR1 is SGHRS and CDR2 is YFSETQ. V was shortened by 1 base and J by 6 bases, with 8 bases between the two germline ends. The CDR3 sequence is 12 residues long.

The V call is TRBV5-1, the J call TRBJ2-3, with TRBD1 matching 8 bases. Germline CDR1 SGHRS, CDR2 YFSETQ. The CDR3 spans 16 residues. J gave up 2 bases and V 4 bases, and 9 bases lay outside the gene matches. CDR3 nucleotide sequence: TGCGCCAGCAGCAAGGCCGGACAGGGACCCACAGATACGCAGTATTTT. Translation: CASSKAGQGPTDTQYF.